This is a list of T cell receptor beta chains from one sample in a study of blood T cell repertoires in COVID-19. Generated by immunoSEQ multiplex PCR, the TCRdb table keeps only in-frame clones and is missing some. The sample includes approximately 240,000 clones, 88% of them seen just once. Sequences were obtained from peripheral blood. These receptors were collected from a woman aged 35 to 49 who had recovered from COVID-19. Each CDR3 is given with its conserved first and last residue. Fields, in order: clone size, D gene, J gene, V gene, CDR3 protein, CDR3 DNA. The D gene is left open where the match is weak. Clone size is stated in some rows and not others, as once, few, many or a class when expanded.

clone size: -; D gene: -; J gene: TRBJ2-2; V gene: TRBV9; CDR3 protein: CASSADAYMGNMGELFF; CDR3 DNA: TGTGCCAGCAGCGCCGACGCCTATATGGGCAATATGGGGGAGCTGTTTTTT
clone size: -; D gene: -; J gene: TRBJ2-5; V gene: TRBV5-1; CDR3 protein: CASSLGGGNVQETQYF; CDR3 DNA: TGCGCCAGCAGCTTGGGCGGGGGCAACGTCCAAGAGACCCAGTACTTC
clone size: -; D gene: -; J gene: TRBJ1-1; V gene: TRBV7-9; CDR3 protein: CASSSFGAGLMNTEAFF; CDR3 DNA: TGTGCCAGCAGCTCCTTTGGGGCAGGTCTCATGAACACTGAAGCTTTCTTT
clone size: -; D gene: TRBD1; J gene: TRBJ2-2; V gene: TRBV28; CDR3 protein: CASSWTGENTGELFF; CDR3 DNA: TGTGCCAGCAGCTGGACAGGGGAGAACACCGGGGAGCTGTTTTTT
clone size: few; D gene: TRBD1; J gene: TRBJ2-7; V gene: TRBV19; CDR3 protein: CASSIGTGGYEQYF; CDR3 DNA: TGTGCCAGTAGTATTGGGACAGGGGGCTACGAGCAGTACTTC
clone size: once; D gene: TRBD2; J gene: TRBJ2-7; V gene: TRBV6-6; CDR3 protein: CASSHNSGRVDEQYF; CDR3 DNA: TGTGCCAGCAGTCATAATAGCGGGAGGGTCGACGAGCAGTACTTC
clone size: -; D gene: TRBD2; J gene: TRBJ2-7; V gene: TRBV18; CDR3 protein: CASSPLPGGVSYEQYF; CDR3 DNA: TGTGCCAGCTCACCACTACCGGGAGGGGTCTCCTACGAGCAGTACTTC
clone size: few; D gene: TRBD2; J gene: TRBJ2-7; V gene: TRBV4-3; CDR3 protein: CASSQETSLSGGYEQYF; CDR3 DNA: TGCGCCAGCAGCCAAGAAACGTCGCTCAGCGGGGGGTACGAGCAGTACTTC
clone size: once; D gene: TRBD1; J gene: TRBJ2-1; V gene: TRBV7-8; CDR3 protein: CASSLVRGQGPNEQFF; CDR3 DNA: TGTGCCAGCAGCTTAGTAAGGGGACAGGGTCCAAATGAGCAGTTCTTC
clone size: -; D gene: -; J gene: TRBJ2-5; V gene: TRBV4-3; CDR3 protein: CASSQDRGGERGTQYF; CDR3 DNA: TGCGCCAGCAGCCAAGATCGGGGCGGGGAGCGAGGGACCCAGTACTTC
clone size: -; D gene: TRBD2; J gene: TRBJ2-7; V gene: TRBV20-1; CDR3 protein: CSAVGGYEQYF; CDR3 DNA: TGCAGTGCGGTCGGGGGGTACGAGCAGTACTTC
clone size: few; D gene: -; J gene: TRBJ1-5; V gene: TRBV19; CDR3 protein: CASSIDTGSNQPQHF; CDR3 DNA: TGTGCCAGTAGTATAGACACAGGGAGCAATCAGCCCCAGCATTTT
clone size: -; D gene: TRBD1; J gene: TRBJ2-6; V gene: TRBV4-2; CDR3 protein: CASSLRTGASGANVLTF; CDR3 DNA: TGTGCCAGCAGCCTCCGGACAGGGGCATCTGGGGCCAACGTCCTGACTTTC
clone size: -; D gene: -; J gene: TRBJ2-5; V gene: TRBV25-1; CDR3 protein: CASSLGLSAAETQYF; CDR3 DNA: TGTGCCAGCAGTCTCGGACTATCCGCTGCCGAGACCCAGTACTTC
clone size: -; D gene: TRBD2; J gene: TRBJ2-7; V gene: TRBV5-6; CDR3 protein: CASSRGLAGLSYEQYF; CDR3 DNA: TGTGCCAGCAGCCGGGGACTAGCGGGTTTGTCCTACGAGCAGTACTTC
clone size: -; D gene: TRBD2; J gene: TRBJ2-7; V gene: TRBV6-6; CDR3 protein: CASSQGLAGVGEQYF; CDR3 DNA: TGTGCCAGCAGTCAGGGACTAGCGGGAGTAGGCGAGCAGTACTTC
clone size: -; D gene: -; J gene: TRBJ1-5; V gene: TRBV19; CDR3 protein: CASSMQGGQPQHF; CDR3 DNA: TGTGCCAGTAGTATGCAAGGCGGTCAGCCCCAGCATTTT
clone size: -; D gene: TRBD1; J gene: TRBJ2-6; V gene: TRBV12-5; CDR3 protein: CASGSPGQISGANVLTF; CDR3 DNA: TGTGCTAGTGGTTCGCCGGGACAGATCTCTGGGGCCAACGTCCTGACTTTC
clone size: -; D gene: TRBD1; J gene: TRBJ1-4; V gene: TRBV7-9; CDR3 protein: CASESTRGQANEKLFF; CDR3 DNA: TGTGCCAGCGAGTCGACCAGGGGGCAGGCTAATGAAAAACTGTTTTTT
clone size: once; D gene: -; J gene: TRBJ2-1; V gene: TRBV19; CDR3 protein: CASSTTGYNEQFF; CDR3 DNA: TGTGCCAGTAGTACCACAGGGTACAATGAGCAGTTCTTC
clone size: -; D gene: -; J gene: TRBJ1-3; V gene: TRBV7-2; CDR3 protein: CASSLAAGLSGNTIYF; CDR3 DNA: TGTGCCAGCAGCTTAGCGGCAGGACTCTCTGGAAACACCATATATTTT
clone size: -; D gene: -; J gene: TRBJ1-2; V gene: TRBV29-1; CDR3 protein: CSVVKGFGAGDGYTF; CDR3 DNA: TGCAGCGTGGTTAAGGGGTTCGGTGCGGGAGATGGCTACACCTTC
clone size: -; D gene: TRBD2; J gene: TRBJ2-7; V gene: TRBV27; CDR3 protein: CASSPTGLAGYGQYF; CDR3 DNA: TGTGCCAGCAGTCCAACAGGACTAGCGGGCTACGGGCAGTACTTC
clone size: -; D gene: TRBD1; J gene: TRBJ1-4; V gene: TRBV5-4; CDR3 protein: CASSRNLGQGDNEKLFF; CDR3 DNA: TGTGCCAGCAGCCGAAATCTGGGACAGGGAGATAATGAAAAACTGTTTTTT
clone size: -; D gene: -; J gene: TRBJ1-4; V gene: TRBV30; CDR3 protein: CAWSRQQGSLKKLFF; CDR3 DNA: TGTGCCTGGAGTCGACAGCAGGGGTCCCTTAAAAAACTGTTTTTT
clone size: once; D gene: TRBD1; J gene: TRBJ2-7; V gene: TRBV12-3/TRBV12-4; CDR3 protein: CASRQGWGREQYF; CDR3 DNA: TGTGCCAGTCGACAGGGGTGGGGCCGCGAGCAGTACTTC
clone size: -; D gene: -; J gene: TRBJ2-7; V gene: TRBV5-8; CDR3 protein: CASSLRAGKYF; CDR3 DNA: TGTGCCAGCAGCTTGAGGGCAGGGAAGTACTTC
clone size: few; D gene: -; J gene: TRBJ2-5; V gene: TRBV5-6; CDR3 protein: CASSAKWETQYF; CDR3 DNA: TGTGCCAGCAGCGCTAAATGGGAGACCCAGTACTTC
clone size: -; D gene: TRBD2; J gene: TRBJ2-7; V gene: TRBV19; CDR3 protein: CASGIAGGGDYEQYF; CDR3 DNA: TGTGCCAGTGGAATAGCGGGAGGAGGGGACTACGAGCAGTACTTC
clone size: -; D gene: TRBD2; J gene: TRBJ2-2; V gene: TRBV19; CDR3 protein: CASSSRTSGNTGELFF; CDR3 DNA: TGTGCCAGTAGTAGCAGGACTAGCGGGAACACCGGGGAGCTGTTTTTT
clone size: -; D gene: -; J gene: TRBJ2-1; V gene: TRBV7-2; CDR3 protein: CASRHRRDTGYNEQFF; CDR3 DNA: TGTGCCAGCAGGCATCGCCGGGACACGGGGTACAATGAGCAGTTCTTC
clone size: -; D gene: -; J gene: TRBJ1-2; V gene: TRBV12-3/TRBV12-4; CDR3 protein: CASSPGSYGYTF; CDR3 DNA: TGTGCCAGCAGCCCAGGGTCCTATGGCTACACCTTC
clone size: -; D gene: -; J gene: TRBJ2-5; V gene: TRBV5-1; CDR3 protein: CASSSVAQQETQYF; CDR3 DNA: TGCGCCAGCAGCTCCGTCGCACAACAAGAGACCCAGTACTTC
clone size: -; D gene: -; J gene: TRBJ1-6; V gene: TRBV28; CDR3 protein: CASSLGGSSYNSPLHF; CDR3 DNA: TGTGCCAGCAGTTTAGGGGGGAGCTCCTATAATTCACCCCTCCACTTT
clone size: -; D gene: TRBD1; J gene: TRBJ2-7; V gene: TRBV28; CDR3 protein: CASSLSRGHYEQYF; CDR3 DNA: TGTGCCAGCAGTTTATCAAGGGGGCACTACGAGCAGTACTTC
clone size: -; D gene: TRBD1; J gene: TRBJ2-7; V gene: TRBV7-6; CDR3 protein: CASSDGTGAPREQYF; CDR3 DNA: TGTGCCAGCAGCGATGGGACAGGAGCCCCTAGGGAGCAGTACTTC